This TCR beta chain stems from a study of blood T cell repertoires in COVID-19. Study as a whole: Researchers got acute and convalescent COVID-19 samples from the United States, Italy and Spain. From T cells, B-cell-depleted T cells, or PBMCs came the material, which was cDNA or gDNA.

This CDR3 has 15 amino acids. V lost 1 base and J lost 3, with 13 bases in between. The germline V gene encodes CDR1 SGHAT and CDR2 FQNNGV. As handled by the study authors: Scientists estimated how many nucleated cells there were by amplifying reference gene primers. TCRdb's copy holds only in-frame clones and misses some; the assay was immunoSEQ multiplex PCR. D and trimming were read from the DNA, whereas the V and J calls and clone size are those reported in that table. This table holds about 180,000 clones, around 80% found once. While infection was still active, Seattle patients were enrolled and then followed longitudinally.

This sequence was found in a woman aged 40 to 50 with COVID-19, enrolled during active disease. Sequencing input: peripheral blood. This chain uses TRBV11-2 with TRBJ2-7, with a weak D call TRBD2 (5 bases). CDR3 nucleotide sequence: TGTGCCAGCAGCTTAGTTAGCGAGAGTAACTACGAGCAGTACTTC. It is translated as CASSLVSESNYEQYF. The variable domain in full, with the rest retrieved from reference TRBV11-2 and TRBJ2-7, is EAGVAQSPRYKIIEKRQSVAFWCNPISGHATLYWYQQILGQGPKLLIQFQNNGVVDDSQLPKDRFSAERLKGVDSTLKIQPAKLEDSAVYLCASSLVSESNYEQYFGPGTRLTVT.